Sequencing of this T cell receptor (beta chain) was carried out in a study of control samples from healthy donors and cancer patients. Assay: immunoSEQ multiplex PCR; the TCRdb copy retains only in-frame clones and omits some. In the table there are approximately 99,000 clones, approximately 80% of which are singletons. V lost 4 bases and J 10 bases, leaving 19 bases between the germline ends. The CDR3 extends over 15 amino acids. The germline V gene encodes CDR1 LGHNA and CDR2 YSLEER. What was sequenced was blood. This TCR derives from a man between 18 and 29 years old in good health. The chain is built from TRBV4-3 and TRBJ1-4; D is unresolved. CDR3 nucleotides: TGCGCCAGCAGCCCGGGAGGAGGTCGGCTGGGAAAACTGTTTTTT. The encoded protein is CASSPGGGRLGKLFF.